This TCR beta chain was captured by sequencing in a study of cytotoxic CD8 clonotypes in ibrutinib-treated CLL. On the study more broadly: More than 9 relapsed/refractory, some 16 treatment-naive; under 18 IGHV unmutated. Response samples were drawn at a median of about twelve months of treatment, range 6 to 36.

Libraries were prepared by immunoSEQ multiplex PCR; TCRdb keeps only in-frame clonotypes and omits some of them. The data contain 70,000 to 80,000 clones, less than 90% of them seen just once; the ten biggest clones take up about 39%. V lost 0 bases to trimming and J lost 4 bases, with 13 bases between them. The CDR3 spans 15 residues. CDR1 and CDR2 from the germline V gene are SGDLS and YYNGEE. The gene calls are TRBV9 and TRBJ1-1; the D gene is possibly TRBD1 (5 bases). The sequence was obtained from a human donor with chronic lymphocytic leukemia. The source material was PBMCs, sampled after 24 months of ibrutinib treatment. The CDR3 spells CASSVDVGGATEAFF. Written as DNA, the CDR3 is TGTGCCAGCAGCGTAGACGTTGGTGGGGCCACTGAAGCTTTCTTT. The variable domain in full, with the rest retrieved from reference TRBV9 and TRBJ1-1, is DSGVTQTPKHLITATGQRVTLRCSPRSGDLSVYWYQQSLDQGLQFLIQYYNGEERAKGNILERFSAQQFPDLHSELNLSSLELGDSALYFCASSVDVGGATEAFFGQGTRLTVV.